The T cell receptor beta chain under discussion was sequenced for a study of control samples from healthy donors and cancer patients. Germline CDR1 and CDR2: LNHNV and YYDKDF (reference sequence). Trimming pared 7 bases from V and 1 base from J, leaving 11 bases between. This CDR3 has 14 residues. TCRdb's copy holds only in-frame clones and misses some; the assay was immunoSEQ multiplex PCR. The sample contains about 140,000 clones, approximately 88% of which appear only once. This TCR derives from a man aged 25 to 40 in good health. The specimen was blood. The chain employs TRBV15 and TRBJ1-5; D gene uncertain. The CDR3 loop is CATIRGGSNQPQHF. CDR3 nucleotides: TGTGCCACCATCCGCGGCGGGAGCAATCAGCCCCAGCATTTT.